Following are 28 T cell receptor beta chains from one sample sequenced in a study of T cell clonality in common variable immunodeficiency. Assay: immunoSEQ multiplex PCR; the TCRdb copy retains only in-frame clones and omits some. Recorded here are tens of thousands of clones, none singletons. The specimen was peripheral blood mononuclear cells. The receptors come from a person aged 18-69 years in good health.

There are many counts of this clone. The sequenced fragment ends 3 residues before the CDR3 boundary, so the rest is inferred from the germline J gene. The chain carries TRBV12-3 or TRBV12-4 and TRBJ2-6, with a weak D call TRBD2 (7 bases). The CDR3 length is 17 residues. V was shortened by 3 bases and J by 0 bases, with 12 bases between the two germline ends. CDR3: CASSFGGLSSGANVLTF. The DNA read from the CDR3 is TGTGCCAGCAGTTTCGGGGGGCTCAGCTCTGGGGCCAACGTC.

This clone has ten or more counts. From the germline J gene comes the end of the CDR3, since the read stops 3 residues before it. The chain couples TRBV9 to TRBJ2-1, with D possibly being TRBD2 (6 bases). This CDR3 is built from 15 residues. CDR1 SGDLS and CDR2 YYNGEE come from the germline V gene. V lost 2 bases and J lost 4, with 13 bases in between. The part of the CDR3 DNA that was read is TGTGCCAGCAGCGTCGGGGTGGGAGGTTACAATGAG. Residues: CASSVGVGGYNE. The entire CDR3 protein is CASSVGVGGYNEQFF.

As regards this clone: The read is 3 residues too short to cover the CDR3 end, so that end is filled in from the germline J gene. V and J are TRBV30 and TRBJ1-1, with 10 bases fitting TRBD1. CDR3 length: 16 amino acids. The J segment lost 0 bases and the V segment lost 1 base, leaving 5 bases of the junction unmatched. CDR1 and CDR2 from the germline V gene are GTSNPN and SVGIG (reference sequence). CDR3 amino acids: CAWSGTGGIMNTEAFF. The part of the CDR3 DNA that was read is TGTGCCTGGAGTGGGACAGGGGGGATTATGAACACTGAA.

This clone has a count of ten or more. The read ends 3 residues shy of where the CDR3 ends; the end is completed using the germline J gene. This chain joins TRBV20-1 and TRBJ1-6, with D possibly TRBD1 on 5 matching bases. The CDR3 extends over 14 amino acids. The V and J ends lost 2 bases and 9 bases respectively, with 14 bases between them. Germline V lookup: CDR1 DFQATT, CDR2 SNEGSKA (reference sequence). The CDR3 spells CSARPTKGASPLHF. Partial CDR3 DNA: TGCAGTGCTAGACCCACGAAAGGGGCTTCACCC.

This clone has ten or more counts. The observed sequence ends 3 residues before the CDR3 terminus, with the missing tail filled in from the germline J gene. The genes are TRBV5-1 and TRBJ2-3, with D perhaps matching TRBD1 (6 bases). V lost 4 bases to trimming and J lost 5 bases, with 17 bases between them. The germline V gene has CDR1 SGHRS and CDR2 YFSETQ. The CDR3 has 15 residues. CDR3 sequence: CASSPSPGVGDTQYF. The DNA read from the CDR3 is TGCGCCAGCAGCCCATCCCCAGGGGTTGGAGATACG.

This clone was seen at least ten times. Read coverage stops 3 residues before the CDR3 terminus; the germline J gene supplies the remainder. The V gene is TRBV5-6, the J gene TRBJ1-5; tentative D call: TRBD1 (5 bases). The CDR3 loop spans 14 amino acids. Germline loops: CDR1 SGHDT, CDR2 YYEEEE. The ends were cut back, 2 bases at V and 5 bases at J, with 11 bases in the middle. The CDR3: CASSFGQGDQPQHF. CDR3 bases read: TGTGCCAGCAGCTTTGGGCAGGGCGATCAGCCC.

Many counts were recorded for this clone. Incomplete CDR3 DNA: TGTGCCAGCAACCCCAAGCGGGGGGTAGTAGATACG. Its protein product is CASNPKRGVVDT. The full CDR3 sequence reads CASNPKRGVVDTQYF. V usage is TRBV5-6 and J usage is TRBJ2-3, with 9 bases lining up with TRBD2. The read ends 3 residues shy of where the CDR3 ends; the end is completed using the germline J gene. The CDR3 loop spans 15 amino acids. V was pared by 6 bases and J by 5 bases, with 10 bases of the junction left unmatched. Germline V gene lookup returns CDR1 SGHDT and CDR2 YYEEEE. The full variable domain, its missing parts supplied by reference TRBV5-6 and TRBJ2-3, is DAGVTQSPTHLIKTRGQQVTLRCSPKSGHDTVSWYQQALGQGPQFIFQYYEEEERQRGNFPDRFSGHQFPNYSSELNVNALLLGDSALYLCASNPKRGVVDTQYFGPGTRLTVL.

This clone was recorded many times. Read coverage stops 3 residues before the CDR3 terminus; the germline J gene supplies the remainder. V and J are TRBV6-2 or TRBV6-3 and TRBJ2-7; TRBD1 might be the D (7 bases). Per germline, CDR1 MNHEY and CDR2 SVGEGT. The CDR3 length is 15 residues. Trimming removed 3 bases at V and 4 bases at J, with 16 bases between. Partial CDR3 DNA: TGTGCCAGCAGTTATGCAGGGGGGTCGAGTTACGAG. Translation gives CASSYAGGSSYE. The whole CDR3 sequence reads CASSYAGGSSYEQYF.

Ten or more counts support this clone. The read finishes 3 residues shy of the CDR3 end, and the germline J gene is used to complete it. The J gene is TRBJ2-7, the V gene TRBV7-2; 11 nucleotides agree with TRBD1. After removal of 3 bases from V and 6 bases from J, the junction contained 4 bases not matched to a gene. Germline V gene data show CDR1 as SGHTA and CDR2 as FQGNSA. This CDR3 region has 14 residues. The CDR3 DNA, read in part, is TGTGCCAGCAGCTTGGGGGGGACAGGGGGCGAG. Protein sequence: CASSLGGTGGE. The CDR3 in its entirety is CASSLGGTGGEQYF.

Ten or more counts support this clone. CDR3 DNA (partial): TGTGCCAGCAGCTTAGGACAGACCCTTAATGAAAAA. Encoded protein: CASSLGQTLNEK. The full CDR3 protein reads CASSLGQTLNEKLFF. The rearrangement uses TRBV7-2 and TRBJ1-4; D is perhaps TRBD1 (5 bases). The observed sequence ends 3 residues before the CDR3 terminus, with the missing tail filled in from the germline J gene. V dropped 1 base and J dropped 4 bases, with 10 bases sitting between them. CDR3 length equals 15 residues. Germline CDR1 SGHTA, CDR2 FQGNSA.

In this sample, this clone turned up many times. From the germline J gene comes the end of the CDR3, since the read stops 3 residues before it. This rearrangement joins TRBV2 to TRBJ2-7; the match to TRBD1 covers 11 bases. Germline V gene sequence: CDR1 SNHLY, CDR2 FYNNEI. J was trimmed by 1 base and V by 8 bases; bases with no gene match: 13. CDR3 length equals 17 residues. CDR3 residues: CASPGQGVTASSYEQYF. The sequenced CDR3 bases are TGTGCCAGCCCGGGACAGGGGGTTACCGCGTCGTCCTACGAG.

The sample holds many counts of this clone. The CDR3 end falls 3 residues outside the read, so it is completed with the germline J gene. This chain uses TRBV20-1 with TRBJ2-5; 8 nucleotides agree with TRBD2. The CDR3 runs to 14 residues. Germline CDR1 and CDR2: DFQATT and SNEGSKA (reference sequence). V dropped 3 bases and J dropped 5; count of bases not matched to a gene: 8. This CDR3 is CSARGRGGLETQYF. CDR3 DNA, as far as it was read: TGCAGTGCTAGGGGTCGGGGGGGTCTGGAGACC.

Ten or more counts support this clone. Read data end 3 residues before the CDR3 end; the end is taken from the germline J gene. This chain joins TRBV6-1 and TRBJ2-7; 7 nucleotides align to TRBD1. With 4 bases clipped from V and 1 base from J, the junction kept 7 bases outside the gene matches. The germline V gene encodes CDR1 MNHNS and CDR2 SASEGT. This CDR3 spans 15 amino acids. CDR3 bases read: TGTGCCAGCAGTGGGGGGACAGTAGTTTCCTACGAG. Its translation: CASSGGTVVSYE. In full, the CDR3 reads CASSGGTVVSYEQYF.

This clone was found many times. Sequencing ends 3 residues short of the CDR3 end; the germline J gene provides the rest. This chain joins TRBV30 and TRBJ2-2; possibly TRBD2 for D (6 bases). The germline CDR1 and CDR2 sequences are GTSNPN and SVGIG (reference sequence). The CDR3 runs to 15 residues. The sequenced part of the CDR3 DNA is TGTGCCTGGGTGGGACGGGGGATTTGGAATTCACCG. It translates to CAWVGRGIWNSP. The whole CDR3 region reads CAWVGRGIWNSPLFF.

This clone has a count of ten or more. The observed sequence ends 3 residues before the CDR3 terminus, with the missing tail filled in from the germline J gene. The chain combines TRBV5-4 with TRBJ2-2, with 7 bases lining up with TRBD1. Per the germline V gene, CDR1 is SGHNT and CDR2 is YYREEE (reference sequence). The CDR3 contains 15 residues. V lost 6 bases, J lost 0 bases, and 5 bases stayed unmatched. This CDR3 is CASTLGQPNTGELFF. Partial CDR3 DNA: TGTGCCAGCACTCTGGGACAGCCGAACACCGGGGAG. Based on the CDR3 plus reference TRBV5-4 and TRBJ2-2, the full variable domain is ETGVTQSPTHLIKTRGQQVTLRCSSQSGHNTVSWYQQALGQGPQFIFQYYREEENGRGNFPPRFSGLQFPNYSSELNVNALELDDSALYLCASTLGQPNTGELFFGEGSRLTVL.

This clone was observed at least ten times. Read sequence stops 3 residues before the CDR3 end, and the germline J gene provides the missing end. This sequence joins TRBV20-1 and TRBJ2-3, with TRBD2 matching over 8 bases. Germline loops: CDR1 DFQATT, CDR2 SNEGSKA (reference sequence). This CDR3 has 15 amino acids. Partial CDR3 DNA: TGCAGTGCTAGAGATAGCGCGGGGGGCCGGGAGACG. It yields the protein CSARDSAGGRET. The CDR3, in full, reads CSARDSAGGRETQYF.

In this sample, this clone turned up many times. The sequence runs out 3 residues before the end of the CDR3; the remainder is reconstructed from the germline J gene. The rearrangement joins TRBV4-1 to TRBJ1-2, with 8 bases matching TRBD1. Trimming took 0 bases from V and 0 from J; bases not matched to a gene: 6. This CDR3 comprises 17 residues. Germline V gene data show CDR1 as MGHRA and CDR2 as YSYEKL. Incomplete CDR3 DNA: TGCGCCAGCAGCCAAGATCCAGGGGGCGAAGCTAACTATGGC. It codes for CASSQDPGGEANYG. The whole CDR3 reads CASSQDPGGEANYGYTF.

The sample holds many counts of this clone. Sequencing ends 3 residues short of the CDR3 end; the germline J gene provides the rest. The chain links TRBV5-3 to TRBJ2-3; D possibly corresponds to TRBD2 (6 bases). TRBV5-3 is filed as an ORF, its function uncertain. The V gene lost 5 bases and the J gene lost 4 bases, with 11 bases spanning the gap. This CDR3 spans 13 amino acids. CDR3 DNA, as far as it was read: TGTGCCAGAAGAGGGGCGGGGTCAGATACG. The encoded protein is CARRGAGSDT. The full CDR3 protein is CARRGAGSDTQYF.

This clone has at least ten counts. The read halts 3 residues ahead of the CDR3 end, with the missing end drawn from the germline J gene. The chain has TRBV5-1 and TRBJ2-3; D possibly corresponds to TRBD2 (6 bases). This CDR3 is 13 amino acids long. From germline, CDR1 is SGHRS and CDR2 YFSETQ. Trimming removed 7 bases at V and 5 bases at J, with 14 bases between. The CDR3 spells CASSRLEGDTQYF. The sequenced part of the CDR3 DNA is TGCGCCAGCTCACGACTAGAGGGAGATACG.

Regarding this clone: The CDR3 goes on 3 residues after the read ends, and that part is filled in from the germline J gene. The gene calls are TRBV7-7 and TRBJ1-1, with a possible D match to TRBD1 (5 bases). Germline V CDR1 and CDR2: SSHAT, FNYEAQ (reference sequence). The CDR3 spans 18 residues. The part of the CDR3 DNA that was read is TGTGCCAGCAGCTTAGGGCGACTTTTGCGGGGGTCTCAAGAGACA. It is translated as CASSLGRLLRGSQET. The entire CDR3 sequence reads CASSLGRLLRGSQETAFF.

This clone was seen many times. The CDR3 reads CASSERDRLYSGANVLTF. The covered CDR3 bases are TGTGCCAGCAGTGAACGCGACAGGCTCTACTCTGGGGCCAACGTC. This chain connects TRBV6-1 to TRBJ2-6, with D possibly being TRBD1 (6 bases). The CDR3 goes on 3 residues after the read ends, and that part is filled in from the germline J gene. Trimming stripped 2 bases from V and 0 bases from J, with 14 bases between. Germline CDR1 is MNHNS and CDR2 is SASEGT. CDR3 length: 18 residues.

This clone was counted ten times or more. With the read ending 3 residues before the CDR3 end, the germline J gene is used to fill in that end. This chain joins TRBV20-1 and TRBJ2-2; TRBD1 matches 7 bases. The germline gives CDR1 DFQATT, CDR2 SNEGSKA (reference sequence). This CDR3 has 13 amino acids. The CDR3 reads CSATDRLNEKLFF. Incomplete CDR3 DNA: TGCAGTGCTACGGACAGGCTTAATGAAAAG.

The sample holds many counts of this clone. Read sequence stops 3 residues before the CDR3 end, and the germline J gene provides the missing end. The J gene is TRBJ2-1, the V gene TRBV6-1; TRBD2 aligns across 13 bases. The CDR3 has 15 amino acids. From germline, CDR1 is MNHNS and CDR2 SASEGT. Trimming removed 2 bases from V and 6 bases from J; junction bases left unmatched: 1. This chain's CDR3 is CASSERLAGGNEQFF. The sequenced part of the CDR3 DNA is TGTGCCAGCAGTGAACGACTAGCGGGGGGCAATGAG.

Worth noting for this clone: The sequenced fragment ends 3 residues before the CDR3 boundary, so the rest is inferred from the germline J gene. This chain links TRBV6-8 with TRBJ2-4; TRBD1 is a possible D gene (6 bases). Per germline, CDR1 MNHGY and CDR2 SAAAGT. This CDR3 spans 14 amino acids. V was clipped by 8 bases and J by 5 bases, with 16 bases between them. CDR3 region: CASPGATGQNIQYF. CDR3 DNA, as far as it was read: TGTGCCAGCCCAGGGGCTACGGGCCAAAACATT.

This clone was counted many times. The CDR3 goes on 3 residues after the read ends, and that part is filled in from the germline J gene. The V call is TRBV19, the J call TRBJ2-3; TRBD1 matches 9 bases. Germline values: CDR1 LNHDA, CDR2 SQIVND (reference sequence). The V gene end was trimmed by 2 bases and the J gene end by 8 bases; junction bases not matched to a gene: 11. The CDR3 spans 16 residues. The CDR3 bases that were read are TGTGCCAGTAGTATATGGGGGACAGGGAAGGATGGTACG. Protein: CASSIWGTGKDGT. In full, the CDR3 is CASSIWGTGKDGTQYF.

Worth noting for this clone: The observed sequence ends 3 residues before the CDR3 terminus, with the missing tail filled in from the germline J gene. The rearrangement links TRBV7-9 to TRBJ1-2; maybe TRBD1 (6 bases). Germline assignment: CDR1 SEHNR and CDR2 FQNEAQ (reference sequence). The CDR3 runs 15 residues. The CDR3 here is CASSLATSGGGTYTF. CDR3 DNA (partial): TGTGCCAGCAGCTTGGCGACTAGCGGGGGCGGGACC. Full variable domain (rest looked up from reference TRBV7-9 and TRBJ1-2): DTGVSQNPRHKITKRGQNVTFRCDPISEHNRLYWYRQTLGQGPEFLTYFQNEAQLEKSRLLSDRFSAERPKGSFSTLEIQRTEQGDSAMYLCASSLATSGGGTYTFGSGTRLTVV.

This clone was seen ten or more times. The junction differs from germline at one of its ends, possibly a read error. The sequenced fragment ends 3 residues before the CDR3 boundary, so the rest is inferred from the germline J gene. V usage is TRBV4-2 and J usage is TRBJ1-6; D is possibly TRBD1 (6 bases). This CDR3 has 16 residues. The germline V gene has CDR1 LGHNA and CDR2 YNFKEQ. The CDR3 is CASSQGRRGQGPPLHF. The CDR3 bases that were read are TGCGCCAGCAGCCAGGGGCGGAGAGGGCAAGGGCCACCC.

Of note for this clone: This sequence may be a read error, since a much larger clone differs from it by one base. Read sequence stops 3 residues before the CDR3 end, and the germline J gene provides the missing end. The chain couples TRBV19 to TRBJ2-3, with 7 bases matching TRBD1. The CDR3 sequence is 17 residues long. Per germline, CDR1 LNHDA and CDR2 SQIVND (reference sequence). CDR3 DNA, as far as it was read: TGTGCCAGTAGTGCCCCGGGACAGCCTAATAGCAATCAGCCG. Its protein product is CASSAPGQPNSNQP. The whole CDR3 sequence is CASSAPGQPNSNQPQYF.